The rows below give T cell receptor beta chains drawn from one sample of a study of chemoradiotherapy in HPV16-positive cancers. The method was immunoSEQ multiplex PCR; TCRdb's version includes in-frame clones alone and lacks a portion of them. The sample lists about 590 clones, roughly 90% seen once, with roughly 8.5% in the top ten. The sequences come from tumor tissue, collected from a patient who underwent chemoradiotherapy. These receptors were obtained from a human donor with HPV-associated anogenital cancer. Both conserved end residues are part of each CDR3. Each record gives: CDR3 DNA, CDR3 protein, J gene, V gene, D gene, clone size. A D gene is named only where the DNA matches it firmly. Clone size, where shown, is once, few, many, or a class for clones that have expanded.

TGCGCCGGCAGCTTTCCTAGAGATCAGCCCCAGCATTTT | CAGSFPRDQPQHF | TRBJ1-5 | TRBV5-1 | . | .
TGTGCCAGCAGCTCGACAGGCGGCGGTTCACCCCTCCACTTT | CASSSTGGGSPLHF | TRBJ1-6 | TRBV7-2 | . | .
TGTGCCAGCAGCCCACCCAGAGGGGGGCAAGAGACCCAGTACTTC | CASSPPRGGQETQYF | TRBJ2-5 | TRBV9 | . | .
TGTGCCAGCAGCGCGGACAGGGACTACGAGCAGTACTTC | CASSADRDYEQYF | TRBJ2-7 | TRBV2 | TRBD1 | .
TGTGCCAGCAGTGAATGGAGCGGCAGCACAGATACGCAGTATTTT | CASSEWSGSTDTQYF | TRBJ2-3 | TRBV6-1 | . | .
TGTGCCAGCTTGTACGGCCCAGGGCGAGGGACTGAAGCTTTCTTT | CASLYGPGRGTEAFF | TRBJ1-1 | TRBV2 | . | .
TGTGCCTGGTCTCCTTTGGGGGTATATGGCTACACCTTC | CAWSPLGVYGYTF | TRBJ1-2 | TRBV30 | . | .
TGTGCCAGCAGTTACTCCGGACAGGTCTGGGGCTATGGCTACACCTTC | CASSYSGQVWGYGYTF | TRBJ1-2 | TRBV6-5 | TRBD1 | .
TGTGCCAGCAGCTTAACGAGGGGCCGTGGGGCCAACGTCCTGACTTTC | CASSLTRGRGANVLTF | TRBJ2-6 | TRBV7-3 | . | .
TGTGCCAGCAGCGTAGAAAATGGTAATGAAAAACTGTTTTTT | CASSVENGNEKLFF | TRBJ1-4 | TRBV9 | . | .
TGCAGTGCTTGGACAGCGCTCTACTACACCTTC | CSAWTALYYTF | TRBJ1-2 | TRBV20-1 | . | .
TGTGCCAGCAGCTCGGAGTCTTGGACCGGCTACGAGCAGTACTTC | CASSSESWTGYEQYF | TRBJ2-7 | TRBV5-8 | . | .
TGCAGTGCTAGAGTTGAAAACACCATATATTTT | CSARVENTIYF | TRBJ1-3 | TRBV20-1 | . | once
TGCGCCAGCAGCTTCGGGACAGGCTCTACGGGCTACACCTTC | CASSFGTGSTGYTF | TRBJ1-2 | TRBV5-1 | TRBD1 | .
TGTGCCAGCGCCCCGGGACAGTCCTCCGGGGAGCTGTTTTTT | CASAPGQSSGELFF | TRBJ2-2 | TRBV11-3 | TRBD1 | .
TGTGCCAGCAGCAGGCAGGTCGACCCTGGCTACACCTTC | CASSRQVDPGYTF | TRBJ1-2 | TRBV5-4 | . | .
TGTGCCAGCAGTGTAGCAAACACAGATACGCAGTATTTT | CASSVANTDTQYF | TRBJ2-3 | TRBV6-1 | . | .
TGTGCCAGCAGCCGGACTAATAATCCCACAGATACGCAGTATTTT | CASSRTNNPTDTQYF | TRBJ2-3 | TRBV7-9 | . | .
TGCGCCAGCGCATTCAGGGTAGAGGAAAAACTGTTTTTT | CASAFRVEEKLFF | TRBJ1-4 | TRBV23-1 | . | .
TGTGCCAGCAGCGTAGGGGTAGGGGCCTACAATGAGCAGTTCTTC | CASSVGVGAYNEQFF | TRBJ2-1 | TRBV9 | . | .
TGTGCCAGCAGCCAAGGGACGCAAATTAGCACAGATACGCAGTATTTT | CASSQGTQISTDTQYF | TRBJ2-3 | TRBV4-2 | . | .
TGTGCCAGCAGCGTACAGGGCACTAACTATGGCTACACCTTC | CASSVQGTNYGYTF | TRBJ1-2 | TRBV9 | . | .
TGTGCCAGCAGTTACAAGGGGGCCGGGGAGCTGTTTTTT | CASSYKGAGELFF | TRBJ2-2 | TRBV6-5 | . | .
TGTGCCAGCAGCAGGGGGAGCGGGAACACAGATACGCAGTATTTT | CASSRGSGNTDTQYF | TRBJ2-3 | TRBV5-4 | . | .
TGTGCCAGCTTCGGGACTAGCATGTCGGGGGAGCTGTTTTTT | CASFGTSMSGELFF | TRBJ2-2 | TRBV5-6 | TRBD2 | few
TGTGCCAGTAGTATGAGACAGGCCACAGATACGCAGTATTTT | CASSMRQATDTQYF | TRBJ2-3 | TRBV19 | . | .
TGTGCCAGCAGCTTAGCCAGGGTGTCAGGAAACACCATATATTTT | CASSLARVSGNTIYF | TRBJ1-3 | TRBV7-9 | . | .
TGTGCCAGCAAACGAGCGGGAGGTGGAGATACGCAGTATTTT | CASKRAGGGDTQYF | TRBJ2-3 | TRBV2 | TRBD2 | .
TGTGCCAGCAGTTTTACAGGGGGCGGCAGCTACACCTTC | CASSFTGGGSYTF | TRBJ1-2 | TRBV28 | TRBD1 | .
TGTGCCAGCAGACCGGACAGGGAGTCCTACAATGAGCAGTTCTTC | CASRPDRESYNEQFF | TRBJ2-1 | TRBV5-6 | TRBD1 | .
TGTGCCATCAGTGACCTGGAGGGATGGGAGCAGTTCTTC | CAISDLEGWEQFF | TRBJ2-1 | TRBV10-3 | . | .
TGCAGCGTCCGCCTTAGCCCCGACTCCTACGAGCAGTACTTC | CSVRLSPDSYEQYF | TRBJ2-7 | TRBV29-1 | . | .
TGTGCCAGCAGTGAAGTGCGCTCTGGGGCCAACGTCCTGACTTTC | CASSEVRSGANVLTF | TRBJ2-6 | TRBV2 | . | .
TGTGCCAGCAGCTTGCTCAGCTCTGGGGCCAACGTCCTGACTTTC | CASSLLSSGANVLTF | TRBJ2-6 | TRBV5-4 | . | .
TGTGCCAGCAGCTTAGAGGGCGGGAGGACTAACAATGAGCAGTTCTTC | CASSLEGGRTNNEQFF | TRBJ2-1 | TRBV7-9 | TRBD2 | .
TGTGCCAGCAGGGCCCCCCGACAGGGTCGGAATGGCTACACCTTC | CASRAPRQGRNGYTF | TRBJ1-2 | TRBV2 | TRBD1 | .
TGTGCCAGCAGTTTCTTCAATTTGAATGAGCAGTTCTTC | CASSFFNLNEQFF | TRBJ2-1 | TRBV28 | . | .
TGTGCCAGCAGCGTAGGGGTAGGGAACTATGGCTACACCTTC | CASSVGVGNYGYTF | TRBJ1-2 | TRBV9 | . | .
TGTGCCAGCAGCTTCACGAGGCTCTCCTACGAGCAGTACTTC | CASSFTRLSYEQYF | TRBJ2-7 | TRBV7-3 | . | .
TGTGCCAGCAGCTTAGACCGGTCTGGGGAGATGAACACTGAAGCTTTCTTT | CASSLDRSGEMNTEAFF | TRBJ1-1 | TRBV7-6 | . | few
TGTGCCAGCAGCGAACAGGGGATAGGGTCACCCCTCCACTTT | CASSEQGIGSPLHF | TRBJ1-6 | TRBV6-1 | TRBD1 | .
TGCGCCAGCAGCTTGTTCCGTGGACAGGGGAGTGAGCAGTTCTTC | CASSLFRGQGSEQFF | TRBJ2-1 | TRBV5-1 | TRBD1 | .
TGTGCCTGGAGTGTACTACGGGAAGGTGAAGCTTTCTTT | CAWSVLREGEAFF | TRBJ1-1 | TRBV30 | . | .
TGTGCCAGCAGCTTAATTCTGGTCGGCGGGGCCAACGTCCTGACTTTC | CASSLILVGGANVLTF | TRBJ2-6 | TRBV11-1 | . | .
TGTGCTAGTGGTCTCGAAGCCCCGAAAGATAGCACAGATACGCAGTATTTT | CASGLEAPKDSTDTQYF | TRBJ2-3 | TRBV12-5 | . | .
TGTGCCAGCAGCTGGGGGACAGGGGAAATGAACACTGAAGCTTTCTTT | CASSWGTGEMNTEAFF | TRBJ1-1 | TRBV5-4 | TRBD1 | .